Given below is one TCR beta chain in context. The data stem from a study of blood T cell repertoires in COVID-19. At the level of the study: COVID-19 samples, acute and convalescent, were from the United States, Italy and Spain. The analysed material was cDNA or gDNA that came from T cells, B-cell-depleted T cells, or PBMCs.

The germline V gene has CDR1 SGHVS and CDR2 FQNEAQ. Between the trimmed V and J ends, which lost 5 bases and 7 bases, there was a span of 17 bases. CDR3 length: 14 residues. TCRdb's copy holds only in-frame clones and misses some; the assay was immunoSEQ multiplex PCR. The repertoire consists of approximately 89,000 clones, with nearly 90% occurring once and the leading ten covering approximately 4.5%. The gene calls are TRBV7-8 and TRBJ2-5; a possible D gene is TRBD2 (6 bases). This TCR was recovered from a man between 65 and 85 years old with acute or convalescent COVID-19. The material sequenced was peripheral blood. The CDR3: CASSPTGGGATQYF. The CDR3 nucleotides are TGTGCCAGCAGCCCAACCGGGGGAGGTGCGACCCAGTACTTC.